Listed here are 21 T cell receptor beta chains from one sample, sequenced in a study of shared clonotypes between healthy human individuals. Sequencing used immunoSEQ multiplex PCR; TCRdb keeps in-frame clones, though not all of them. The sample shows roughly 600,000 clones, 98% of them seen only once. Naive CD8 cells lacked CD45RO and underwent positive selection for CCR7, leaving out terminally differentiated effector memory CD45RA+ cells. Sequenced: naive CD8+ T cells sorted from blood. Every receptor here comes from a young man in good health.

The CDR3 spells CASSQGTGPFYEQYF. The CDR3 DNA follows: TGTGCCAGCAGCCAAGGGACAGGTCCTTTTTACGAGCAGTACTTC. The chain recombines TRBV14 with TRBJ2-7; TRBD1 agrees at 7 bases. CDR3 length: 15 residues. Looked up from germline, CDR1 is SGHDN and CDR2 is FVKESK. With 1 base clipped from V and 4 bases from J, the junction kept 7 bases outside the gene matches.

The chain combines TRBV5-1 with TRBJ2-1; 10 bases line up with TRBD2. Unmatched junction bases numbered 5, after V lost 1 base and J lost 4 bases. Germline V lookup: CDR1 SGHRS, CDR2 YFSETQ. This CDR3 spans 16 amino acids. This CDR3 reads CASSLTSGIGYNEQFF. The CDR3 coding sequence is TGCGCCAGCAGCTTGACTAGCGGGATCGGTTACAATGAGCAGTTCTTC.

This chain connects TRBV11-2 to TRBJ2-5; either TRBD1 or TRBD2 may fit D (6 bases each). The V and J ends lost 5 bases and 5 bases respectively, with 15 bases between them. CDR1 and CDR2 (germline): SGHAT, FQNNGV. The CDR3 totals 14 residues. Written as DNA, the CDR3 is TGTGCCAGCAGCGCGAGGGGGGTCGGGGAGACCCAGTACTTC. It specifies CASSARGVGETQYF.

V and J are TRBV11-2 and TRBJ1-2, with D perhaps TRBD1 (6 bases). V lost 5 bases and J 3 bases, leaving 10 bases between the germline ends. Germline loops: CDR1 SGHAT, CDR2 FQNNGV. This CDR3 has 13 amino acids. The CDR3 coding sequence is TGTGCCAGCAGCGAAGAGGGGGACTATGGCTACACCTTC. This translates into CASSEEGDYGYTF.

The chain combines TRBV10-3 with TRBJ2-7; 8 positions match TRBD1. Germline-derived CDR1 and CDR2 are ENHRY and SYGVKD. J was trimmed by 1 base and V by 2 bases; bases with no gene match: 4. The length of the CDR3 is 15 residues. CDR3 DNA sequence: TGTGCCATCAGTGAGACCGGACAGGGTTCCTACGAGCAGTACTTC. Its translation: CAISETGQGSYEQYF.

V and J are TRBV7-6 and TRBJ2-7, with D perhaps matching TRBD1 (5 bases). Trimming took off 3 bases at V and 4 bases at J, with 10 bases between the two ends. The CDR3 runs to 13 residues. Germline assignment: CDR1 SGHVS and CDR2 FNYEAQ. CDR3 nucleotide sequence: TGTGCCAGCAGCTTGGACCCAGGGTACGAGCAGTACTTC. Its translation is CASSLDPGYEQYF. The variable domain in full, completed from reference TRBV7-6 and TRBJ2-7, reads GAGVSQSPRYKVTKRGQDVALRCDPISGHVSLYWYRQALGQGPEFLTYFNYEAQQDKSGLPNDRFSAERPEGSISTLTIQRTEQRDSAMYRCASSLDPGYEQYFGPGTRLTVT.

This sequence joins TRBV29-1 and TRBJ2-1, with 8 bases aligning to TRBD1. Germline values: CDR1 SQVTM, CDR2 ANQGSEA. The V and J ends lost 6 bases and 6 bases, in that order; junction bases with no gene match: 22. The CDR3 has 18 residues. The CDR3 nucleotides are TGCAGCGTCGTCTACACTCCGGGACAGGCCGGGTGGGCCAATGAGCAGTTCTTC. This codes for CSVVYTPGQAGWANEQFF.

The rearrangement joins TRBV27 to TRBJ2-1; 10 positions match TRBD2. Germline CDR1 MNHEY, CDR2 SMNVEV (reference sequence). This CDR3 is 15 amino acids long. V lost 2 bases and J lost 7; bases outside the gene matches: 5. The CDR3 region is CASSLLAGVFNEQFF. Here the CDR3 DNA reads TGTGCCAGCAGTTTACTAGCGGGAGTTTTTAATGAGCAGTTCTTC.

The rearrangement joins TRBV6-5 to TRBJ2-7, with D unclear. The V gene's germline CDR1 is MNHEY and CDR2 SVGAGI. The CDR3 totals 13 residues. Between the trimmed V and J ends, which lost 2 bases and 0 bases, there was a span of 5 bases. The CDR3 here is CASSYLSSYEQYF. CDR3 DNA: TGTGCCAGCAGTTACCTGAGCTCCTACGAGCAGTACTTC.

The gene calls are TRBV7-9 and TRBJ1-1, with unresolved D. The CDR3 sequence is 16 residues long. The germline V gene has CDR1 SEHNR and CDR2 FQNEAQ (reference sequence). V shed 5 bases and J shed 6 bases, with 22 bases lying between them. As DNA, the CDR3 is TGTGCCAGCAGCCCCACCTCAGGAGCTGGTTTCGCTGAAGCTTTCTTT. Amino acid sequence: CASSPTSGAGFAEAFF.

The chain is built from TRBV29-1 and TRBJ2-3; TRBD2 aligns across 9 bases. There are 15 residues in the CDR3. Germline V gene lookup returns CDR1 SQVTM and CDR2 ANQGSEA. V shed 3 bases and J 2 bases; nucleotides not matched to a gene: 6. CDR3 DNA: TGCAGCGTTGAGCGACTAGCGGTTAACACAGATACGCAGTATTTT. It yields the protein CSVERLAVNTDTQYF.

This clone appeared a single time. The chain employs TRBV9 and TRBJ1-2; 9 nucleotides agree with TRBD1. Germline CDR1 is SGDLS and CDR2 is YYNGEE. V gave up 4 bases and J gave up 7 bases; unmatched junction bases: 11. There are 15 residues in the CDR3. CDR3 nucleotide sequence: TGTGCCAGCAGCCCCCGAACAGGGGGCGGGGGTGGCTACACCTTC. Its translation: CASSPRTGGGGGYTF.

This clone showed up just once. V gene TRBV5-5 combines with J gene TRBJ2-7, with 13 positions matching TRBD2. Per the germline V gene, CDR1 is SGHKS and CDR2 is YYEKEE (reference sequence). V trimming: 6 bases; J trimming: 5 bases; junction bases outside the gene matches: 8. The CDR3 runs to 15 residues. The CDR3 DNA reads as TGTGCCAGCAAGATGGTCGGGACTAGCGGGAACGAGCAGTACTTC. This translates into CASKMVGTSGNEQYF.

CDR3 in DNA: TGTGCCAGCAGCCCCCCCGCGGGAGGCGGCCCAGATACGCAGTATTTT. Residues: CASSPPAGGGPDTQYF. The chain carries TRBV7-9 and TRBJ2-3, with 8 bases matching TRBD2. This CDR3 spans 16 amino acids. Germline-derived CDR1 and CDR2 are SEHNR and FQNEAQ (reference sequence). After removal of 5 bases from V and 4 bases from J, the junction contained 11 bases not matched to a gene.

The gene calls are TRBV7-9 and TRBJ2-7, with TRBD1 matching 9 bases. The germline V gene encodes CDR1 SEHNR and CDR2 FQNEAQ (reference sequence). J gave up 2 bases and V 5 bases, and 4 bases lay outside the gene matches. The CDR3 loop spans 14 amino acids. CDR3 loop: CASSLTGGAYEQYF. CDR3 nucleotides: TGTGCCAGCAGCCTGACAGGGGGGGCCTACGAGCAGTACTTC.

J is TRBJ2-7 and V is TRBV29-1, with a weak D call TRBD1 (6 bases). V was pared by 1 base and J by 0 bases, with 10 bases between. CDR1 SQVTM and CDR2 ANQGSEA come from the germline V gene. This CDR3 has 14 amino acids. The CDR3 sequence is CSVEGDNTSYEQYF. CDR3 DNA sequence: TGCAGCGTTGAAGGGGACAATACCTCCTACGAGCAGTACTTC.

The V gene is TRBV7-3, the J gene TRBJ2-7, with 8 bases matching TRBD2. The CDR3 is made up of 15 amino acids. Per germline, CDR1 SGHTA and CDR2 FQGTGA. Trimming cost V 4 bases and J 3 bases; bases outside gene matches: 8. The CDR3, as DNA: TGTGCCAGCAGCTCCTCACCGGGACTAGGCTACGAGCAGTACTTC. It yields the protein CASSSSPGLGYEQYF.

The rearrangement links TRBV5-4 to TRBJ2-7; D is perhaps TRBD1 (7 bases). This CDR3 spans 15 amino acids. Trimming took 4 bases from V and 3 from J, leaving 17 bases between them. The germline V gene has CDR1 SGHNT and CDR2 YYREEE (reference sequence). The CDR3 bases are TGTGCCAGCAGCGCCGCGGGACAGCGTGACTACGAGCAGTACTTC. Protein sequence: CASSAAGQRDYEQYF.

A word on this clone: Different DNA sequences within this sample yield the same CDR3. The CDR3 sequence is CASSSLAGSTDTQYF. The CDR3 coding sequence is TGTGCCAGCAGCTCGCTAGCGGGAAGCACAGATACGCAGTATTTT. The V and J genes are TRBV7-9 and TRBJ2-3; 9 bases map to TRBD2. The germline gives CDR1 SEHNR, CDR2 FQNEAQ (reference sequence). The CDR3 has 15 amino acids. V was clipped by 4 bases and J by 0 bases; unmatched bases: 2.

V and J are TRBV10-3 and TRBJ2-2; no clear D gene. Trimming removed 9 bases at V and 1 base at J, with 3 bases between. The CDR3 is 11 residues long. CDR1 is ENHRY and CDR2 is SYGVKD in the germline V gene. CDR3 in DNA: TGTGCCATGATGAACACCGGGGAGCTGTTTTTT. Translation gives CAMMNTGELFF.

To note about this clone: Other nucleotide sequences from this sample produce the same CDR3. The chain combines TRBV7-8 with TRBJ2-3; D not resolved. The germline gives CDR1 SGHVS, CDR2 FQNEAQ. The CDR3 spans 13 residues. Trimming pared 1 base from V and 1 base from J, leaving 3 bases between. The CDR3 nucleotides are TGTGCCAGCAGCTTAGGGGGCACAGATACGCAGTATTTT. Translating gives CASSLGGTDTQYF.